This record looks at one T cell receptor (beta chain) sequence and its context. The antigen remains undetermined. This entry belongs to a study of blood T cells in healthy people across ages. Study results and caveats: More naive CD4+ cells and higher diversity marked long-lived donors relative to aged donors.

A second PCR of about 7 to 12 cycles used a sample-barcoded 5' primer and a J-beta primer mix. A template-switch adaptor with 12 random nucleotides tagged each cDNA molecule. TCRdb recomputed calls from the 5' RACE reads with MiXCR, one row per CDR3 protein. The repertoire includes 1.5 million to 2 million distinct CDR3 sequences, roughly 28% of them detected once, and 7.7% sits in the top ten. In germline, CDR1 is MGHRA, CDR2 YSYEKL. V dropped 4 bases and J dropped 8; count of bases not matched to a gene: 11. The length of the CDR3 is 15 residues. The draw of peripheral blood yielded roughly 9.1 milliliters from each donor.

The chain recombines TRBV4-1 with TRBJ2-1; 7 positions agree with TRBD2. Material for sequencing was blood. The sequence was obtained from a woman aged 25-40 years in good health. CDR3 sequence: CASSRSGTPVDEQFF. CDR3 nucleotide sequence: TGCGCCAGCAGCCGCAGCGGGACTCCGGTGGATGAGCAGTTCTTC.